The 5 T cell receptor beta chains reported below all come from one sample, sequenced in a study of cytomegalovirus exposure and HLA in healthy donors. The PCR made use of 60 Vbeta and 13 Jbeta primers. Sequenced by immunoSEQ multiplex PCR; TCRdb stores in-frame clones only, minus some. The sample records over 150,000 clones, around 77% being singletons. The sample taken for sequencing was PBMCs. The receptor source for this set is a woman aged 25 to 39 in good health and CMV-seronegative.

The chain carries TRBV6-5 and TRBJ2-1; 7 nucleotides align to TRBD2. The CDR3 length is 15 residues. Germline V gene lookup returns CDR1 MNHEY and CDR2 SVGAGI. Unmatched junction bases numbered 9, after V lost 3 bases and J lost 7 bases. The CDR3 here is CASSYFAGAGNEQFF. The CDR3 coding sequence is TGTGCCAGCAGTTATTTTGCGGGAGCAGGAAATGAGCAGTTCTTC.

This clone has more than one count but fewer than ten. The gene calls are TRBV19 and TRBJ1-1; D unclear. V was cut by 7 bases and J by 0 bases, with 12 bases left in between. Germline V lookup: CDR1 LNHDA, CDR2 SQIVND (reference sequence). The CDR3 consists of 14 residues. The CDR3 reads CASTWGGMNTEAFF. CDR3 coding DNA: TGTGCCAGTACCTGGGGAGGGATGAACACTGAAGCTTTCTTT.

The chain's CDR3 is CASSEAKAAGETQYF. CDR3 DNA sequence: TGTGCCAGCAGTGAAGCAAAGGCGGCGGGAGAGACCCAGTACTTC. The rearrangement joins TRBV6-1 to TRBJ2-5; a possible D gene is TRBD2 (5 bases). This CDR3 is built from 15 residues. V lost 0 bases to trimming and J lost 4 bases, with 12 bases between them. CDR1 is MNHNS and CDR2 is SASEGT in the germline V gene.

This clone was seen a handful of times. The chain has TRBV27 and TRBJ2-7, with no clear D. Deletions cut 5 bases from V and 2 bases from J, with 16 bases between. Germline-derived CDR1 and CDR2 are MNHEY and SMNVEV (reference sequence). There are 15 residues in the CDR3. DNA of the CDR3: TGTGCCAGCAGTCCCCGGGTCTCCAAGGCCTACGAGCAGTACTTC. Residues: CASSPRVSKAYEQYF.

The chain has TRBV2 and TRBJ1-5; 8 positions match TRBD1. Per germline, CDR1 SNHLY and CDR2 FYNNEI. This CDR3 region has 18 residues. V lost 4 bases, J lost 4 bases, and 15 bases stayed unmatched. The CDR3 region has the DNA TGTGCCAGCAGTGTATGGATCTCTGGGACAGGTCTTAATCAGCCCCAGCATTTT. It encodes CASSVWISGTGLNQPQHF.